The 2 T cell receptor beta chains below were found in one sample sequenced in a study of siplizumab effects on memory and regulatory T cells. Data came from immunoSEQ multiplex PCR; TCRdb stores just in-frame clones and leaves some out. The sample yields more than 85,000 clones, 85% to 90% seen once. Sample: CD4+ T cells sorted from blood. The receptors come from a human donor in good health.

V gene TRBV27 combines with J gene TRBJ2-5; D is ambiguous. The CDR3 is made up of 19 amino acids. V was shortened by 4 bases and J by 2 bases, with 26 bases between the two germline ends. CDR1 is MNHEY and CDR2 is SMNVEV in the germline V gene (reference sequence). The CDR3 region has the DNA TGTGCCAGCAGTTCAACCCCTCTCCGGACCTTCAACGCTCAAGAGACCCAGTACTTC. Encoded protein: CASSSTPLRTFNAQETQYF.

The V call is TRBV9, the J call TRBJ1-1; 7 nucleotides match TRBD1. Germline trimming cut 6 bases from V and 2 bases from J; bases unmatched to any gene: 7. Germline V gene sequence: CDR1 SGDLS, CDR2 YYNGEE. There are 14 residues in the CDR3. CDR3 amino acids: CASTLGTANTEAFF. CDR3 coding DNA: TGTGCCAGCACCCTCGGGACAGCCAACACTGAAGCTTTCTTT.